Below, 25 T cell receptor beta chains from the same sample are listed, as sequenced in a study of tumor-infiltrating lymphocytes in primary liver carcinoma. TCR beta cDNA was prepared out of around 460 ng total RNA by means of a constant-region primer. Nested multiplex PCR, run for three rounds with slightly modified ARM-PCR, yielded TCR beta libraries. Forward primers for TRBV1-TRBV30 and a C-beta reverse primer served the first two PCR rounds, at about 10 cycles each. TCRdb re-analysed the multiplex PCR reads in MiXCR, keeping a single row per CDR3 protein. The repertoire includes approximately 330,000 distinct CDR3 sequences, approximately 65% of them detected once, and roughly 6% sits in the top ten. Germline DNA was also extracted, with blood RNA taken from unsorted whole blood. The material sequenced was peripheral blood. These TCRs come from a man aged 40-55 years with primary liver carcinoma and hepatitis B virus infection.

This clonotype was recorded many times. This chain joins TRBV11-3 and TRBJ2-2; D unresolved. This CDR3 spans 12 amino acids. CDR1 and CDR2 (germline): SGHNT, YENEEA. V gave up 1 base and J gave up 6 bases, with 3 bases separating them. This CDR3 reads CASSLGPGELFF. In DNA, the CDR3 is TGTGCCAGCAGCTTAGGACCCGGGGAGCTGTTTTTT.

Regarding this clonotype: A much larger clone lies a single base off, so this may be a read error. This chain links TRBV6-5 with TRBJ2-6; TRBD1 matches 7 bases. CDR1 and CDR2 from the germline V gene are MNHEY and SVGAGI. The CDR3 has 15 residues. The trim removed 5 bases at V and 5 bases at J, leaving 6 bases unmatched. The CDR3 DNA follows: TGTGCCAGCAGTCGACAGGGTGCTTGGGCCAACGTCCTGACTTTC. Amino acid sequence: CASSRQGAWANVLTF.

The chain recombines TRBV19 with TRBJ1-1, with 7 positions matching TRBD1. Germline CDR1 LNHDA, CDR2 SQIVND (reference sequence). There are 13 residues in the CDR3. V gave up 11 bases and J gave up 1 base; unmatched junction bases: 7. The CDR3, as DNA: TGTGCCTCCAGGGGACAGCGGAACACTGAAGCTTTCTTT. It is translated as CASRGQRNTEAFF.

Details on this clonotype: One end of the junction does not line up with germline, which may come from a read error. This sequence joins TRBV29-1 and TRBJ2-2; D is perhaps TRBD1 or TRBD2 (5 bases each). The CDR3 covers 14 residues. Germline values: CDR1 SQVTM, CDR2 ANQGSEA. The CDR3 loop reads CSVIKDPRLGELLF. The CDR3 DNA reads as TGCAGCGTTATAAAGGACCCTCGATTGGGGGAGCTGTTGTTT.

This clonotype was recorded at least ten times. The V call is TRBV12-3 or TRBV12-4, the J call TRBJ2-3; D gene ambiguous. The CDR3 covers 15 residues. The V end lost 3 bases, the J end lost 0 bases, and 10 bases lay between the germline ends. Here the CDR3 DNA reads TGTGCCAGCAGTTTCGCAGCTACTAGCACAGATACGCAGTATTTT. Its translation: CASSFAATSTDTQYF.

The chain joins TRBV14 to TRBJ2-1; tentatively, D is TRBD1 (6 bases). The CDR3 consists of 13 residues. Trimming cost V 4 bases and J 7 bases, with 11 bases left between them. Germline values: CDR1 SGHDN, CDR2 FVKESK. The CDR3 sequence is CASSPNTGNEQFF. CDR3 DNA: TGTGCCAGCAGCCCCAATACAGGGAATGAGCAGTTCTTC.

In the case of this clonotype: One base away lies a much larger clone, so this may be a sequencing read error. The CDR3 end shows no conserved phenylalanine or tryptophan, and so a read error is likely. CDR3 in DNA: TGTGCCAGCAGTGAGAGTAATAGCAATCAGCCCCAGCATTAT. Protein: CASSESNSNQPQHY. The chain is built from TRBV6-1 and TRBJ1-5; D is undetermined. Looked up from germline, CDR1 is MNHNS and CDR2 is SASEGT. This CDR3 is built from 14 residues. The V gene lost 3 bases and the J gene lost 0 bases, with 6 bases spanning the gap.

This clonotype turned up a few times. The chain is built from TRBV5-1 and TRBJ2-7, with a possible D match to TRBD1 (6 bases). The CDR3 contains 14 residues. Germline loops: CDR1 SGHRS, CDR2 YFSETQ. The V end was cut by 4 bases, the J end by 5 bases, with 16 bases between. The CDR3 bases are TGCGCCAGCAGCCTATCCTCAGGGGCAGACGAGCAGTACTTC. Protein sequence: CASSLSSGADEQYF. Variable domain in full (rest from reference TRBV5-1 and TRBJ2-7): KAGVTQTPRYLIKTRGQQVTLSCSPISGHRSVSWYQQTPGQGLQFLFEYFSETQRNKGNFPGRFSGRQFSNSRSEMNVSTLELGDSALYLCASSLSSGADEQYFGPGTRLTVT.

This chain connects TRBV6-1 to TRBJ2-3; 7 positions agree with TRBD1. Losses at the gene ends were 7 bases for V and 4 bases for J; bases not matched to a gene: 11. CDR1 and CDR2 (germline): MNHNS, SASEGT. CDR3 length: 15 amino acids. This CDR3 reads CASIKGGGPPDTQYF. In DNA, the CDR3 is TGTGCCAGCATCAAAGGGGGCGGTCCCCCAGATACGCAGTATTTT.

This chain connects TRBV11-2 to TRBJ2-3; 8 bases map to TRBD1. Trimming removed 9 bases from V and 2 bases from J; junction bases left unmatched: 19. Looked up from germline, CDR1 is SGHAT and CDR2 is FQNNGV. The CDR3 is 18 amino acids. As DNA, the CDR3 is TGTGCCAGTAGCCCGCGACAGGGGTTGGCCCTCGACACAGATACGCAGTATTTT. This encodes CASSPRQGLALDTDTQYF.

This clonotype was seen at least ten times. The genes are TRBV6-6 and TRBJ2-3; 7 nucleotides match TRBD1. Germline V gene sequence: CDR1 MNHNY, CDR2 SVGAGI (reference sequence). J was trimmed by 3 bases and V by 3 bases; bases with no gene match: 12. The CDR3 consists of 17 residues. The CDR3 bases are TGTGCCAGCAGTTATCTAGGACAGGCAAAACGGACAGATACGCAGTATTTT. Encoded protein: CASSYLGQAKRTDTQYF.

This clonotype was observed many times. V gene TRBV4-1 combines with J gene TRBJ1-1; D is perhaps TRBD1 (5 bases). Germline CDR1 and CDR2: MGHRA and YSYEKL. V lost 1 base and J 1 base, leaving 10 bases between the germline ends. The length of the CDR3 is 15 residues. The CDR3 protein is CASSQVRGPNTEAFF. The CDR3 nucleotides are TGCGCCAGCAGCCAAGTAAGGGGTCCGAACACTGAAGCTTTCTTT.

In its sample, this clonotype was seen many times. This chain connects TRBV12-3 or TRBV12-4 to TRBJ2-5; 14 bases line up with TRBD2. The CDR3 loop spans 15 amino acids. The V and J ends lost 6 bases and 3 bases, in that order; junction bases with no gene match: 3. CDR3 residues: CASSSGLAGEETQYF. CDR3 nucleotides: TGTGCCAGCAGCTCGGGACTAGCGGGGGAAGAGACCCAGTACTTC.

This clonotype was counted at least ten times. J is TRBJ2-7 and V is TRBV4-1; the D is unclear. The ends were cut back, 3 bases at V and 3 bases at J, with 9 bases in the middle. The CDR3 is made up of 13 amino acids. The germline V gene has CDR1 MGHRA and CDR2 YSYEKL. CDR3 region: CASSHGGHYEQYF. The CDR3 coding sequence is TGCGCCAGCAGCCACGGCGGTCACTACGAGCAGTACTTC.

This clonotype has more than one count but fewer than ten. This chain joins TRBV5-1 and TRBJ2-3; D perhaps matches TRBD2 (8 bases). There are 16 residues in the CDR3. CDR1 is SGHRS, CDR2 YFSETQ, per germline. V lost 5 bases and J 7 bases, leaving 23 bases between the germline ends. Written as DNA, the CDR3 is TGCGCCAGCAGACCAGGGGGGACTAGTGAGGATAATACGCAGTATTTT. Translated, it gives CASRPGGTSEDNTQYF.

In the case of this clonotype: The junction departs from germline at one end; a sequencing error may be responsible. V is TRBV4-2 and J is TRBJ1-2, with D possibly TRBD1 on 5 matching bases. In germline, CDR1 is LGHNA, CDR2 YNFKEQ. CDR3 length equals 14 residues. CDR3 in DNA: TGTGCCAGCAGCCCCCTTGGGGGTAACTATGGCTACGCGTTC. Encoded protein: CASSPLGGNYGYAF.

About this clonotype itself: The germline gene is not matched at one end of the junction; a read error may be the cause. The gene calls are TRBV7-9 and TRBJ2-3; no clear D gene. This CDR3 is built from 14 residues. From germline, CDR1 is SEHNR and CDR2 FQNEAQ (reference sequence). Written as DNA, the CDR3 is TGTGACAGCAGCGTCACCGTAAGCACAGATACGCAGTATTTT. This gives the protein CDSSVTVSTDTQYF.

Of note for this clonotype: No conserved phenylalanine or tryptophan ends this CDR3, so it is likely a read error. The J gene is TRBJ1-6, the V gene TRBV11-1; TRBD1 aligns across 9 bases. V was clipped by 5 bases and J by 7 bases; unmatched bases: 6. This CDR3 is built from 15 residues. Germline lookup yields CDR1 SGHAT and CDR2 FQDESV (reference sequence). CDR3 nucleotide sequence: TGTGCCAGCAGCCTAATCGGGACAGGGAATTCACCCCTCCACCTT. It specifies CASSLIGTGNSPLHL.

The table lists this clonotype with many counts. This sequence joins TRBV6-2 or TRBV6-3 and TRBJ2-7; 9 bases are a match to TRBD2. The CDR3 consists of 16 residues. CDR1 MNHEY and CDR2 SVGEGT come from the germline V gene. J gave up 4 bases and V 0 bases, and 7 bases lay outside the gene matches. The CDR3 coding sequence is TGTGCCAGCAGTTACTCACCTAGCGGGAAATGGTACGAGCAGTACTTC. Translated: CASSYSPSGKWYEQYF.

A remark on this clonotype: This may come from a read error, since a much larger clone is one base off. The chain uses TRBV4-1 and TRBJ2-5; the match to TRBD2 covers 14 bases. CDR3 length: 20 residues. Germline V gene sequence: CDR1 MGHRA, CDR2 YSYEKL. CDR3 sequence: CAGSQKFFGTSGGEIKTQYF. DNA for the CDR3: TGCGCCGGCAGCCAAAAATTTTTTGGGACTAGCGGGGGAGAGATCAAGACCCAGTACTTC.

A word on this clonotype: The junction differs from germline at one of its ends, possibly a read error. The chain couples TRBV11-1 to TRBJ1-1, with a weak D call TRBD1 (5 bases). In germline, CDR1 is SGHAT, CDR2 FQDESV (reference sequence). The CDR3 has 14 amino acids. The CDR3, as DNA: TGTGTCAGCAGCTTCGGGGGAATGAACACTGAAGCTTTCTTT. It specifies CVSSFGGMNTEAFF. The full variable domain, completed using reference TRBV11-1 and TRBJ1-1, is EAEVAQSPRYKITEKSQAVAFWCDPISGHATLYWYRQILGQGPELLVQFQDESVVDDSQLPKDRFSAERLKGVDSTLKIQPAELGDSAMYLCVSSFGGMNTEAFFGQGTRLTVV.

The gene calls are TRBV5-1 and TRBJ2-1, with 9 nucleotides matching TRBD2. CDR3 length: 15 amino acids. The germline V gene has CDR1 SGHRS and CDR2 YFSETQ. J lost 9 bases, V lost 0 bases, and 7 bases had no gene match. CDR3 sequence reads: CASSLGGLAAPEQFF. CDR3 in DNA: TGCGCCAGCAGCTTGGGGGGACTAGCCGCACCTGAGCAGTTCTTC.

In this sample, this clonotype turned up a few times. The rearrangement joins TRBV5-1 to TRBJ1-1; 7 nucleotides line up with TRBD1. The germline V gene has CDR1 SGHRS and CDR2 YFSETQ. V lost 4 bases, J lost 5 bases, and 8 bases stayed unmatched. The CDR3 runs to 14 residues. The CDR3 DNA is TGCGCCAGCAGCACCACAGGGGTGCAAACTGAAGCTTTCTTT. Protein: CASSTTGVQTEAFF.

The chain joins TRBV6-1 to TRBJ2-3; D gene unclear. There are 14 residues in the CDR3. Between the trimmed V and J ends, which lost 5 bases and 2 bases, there was a span of 11 bases. The germline V gene encodes CDR1 MNHNS and CDR2 SASEGT. In DNA form, the CDR3 reads TGTGCCAGCAGTAAACAGAAAAACACAGATACGCAGTATTTT. It codes for CASSKQKNTDTQYF.

As concerns this clonotype: The junction and the germline gene differ at one end; a read error may be behind it. The chain recombines TRBV6-2 or TRBV6-3 with TRBJ2-1; perhaps TRBD2 as D (5 bases). This CDR3 contains 14 residues. CDR1 is MNHEY and CDR2 is SVGEGT in the germline V gene. The CDR3 sequence: CANSYRWERPWQLF. DNA of the CDR3: TGTGCCAACAGTTACCGGTGGGAGCGCCCCTGGCAGCTCTTC.